This T cell receptor (beta chain) originates from a study of cytomegalovirus exposure and HLA in healthy donors. Sequencing was performed with immunoSEQ multiplex PCR; in TCRdb, only in-frame clones are kept and a portion is missing. The profile covers roughly 60,000 clones, with about 96% appearing a single time and approximately 1% taken by the ten largest. The CDR3 contains 16 residues. Trimming removed 0 bases from V and 1 base from J, with 12 bases in between. From germline, CDR1 is LGHNA and CDR2 YNFKEQ. The sequencing input was PBMCs. V gene TRBV4-2 combines with J gene TRBJ2-5; D may be TRBD2 (5 bases). The sequence came from a young man in good health and CMV-seronegative. The chain's CDR3 is CASSQDWNGGQETQYF. The CDR3, as DNA: TGTGCCAGCAGCCAAGATTGGAACGGAGGCCAAGAGACCCAGTACTTC.